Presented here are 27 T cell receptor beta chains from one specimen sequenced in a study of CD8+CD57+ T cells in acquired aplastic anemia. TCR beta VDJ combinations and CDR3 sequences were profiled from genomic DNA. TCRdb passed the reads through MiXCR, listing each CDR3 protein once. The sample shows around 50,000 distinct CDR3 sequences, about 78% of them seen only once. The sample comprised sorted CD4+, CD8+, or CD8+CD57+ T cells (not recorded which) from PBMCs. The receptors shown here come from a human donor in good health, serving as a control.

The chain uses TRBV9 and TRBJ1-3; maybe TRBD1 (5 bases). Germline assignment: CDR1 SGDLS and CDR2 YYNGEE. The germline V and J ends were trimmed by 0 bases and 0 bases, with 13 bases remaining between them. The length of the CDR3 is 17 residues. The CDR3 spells CASSVATGRDSGNTIYF. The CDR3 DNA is TGTGCCAGCAGCGTAGCAACGGGACGGGACTCTGGAAACACCATATATTTT.

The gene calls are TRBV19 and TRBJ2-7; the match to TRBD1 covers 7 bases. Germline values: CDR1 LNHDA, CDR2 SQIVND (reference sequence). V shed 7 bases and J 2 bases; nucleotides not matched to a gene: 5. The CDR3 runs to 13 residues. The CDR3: CASKETGPYEQYF. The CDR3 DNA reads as TGTGCCAGTAAGGAGACAGGGCCCTACGAGCAGTACTTC.

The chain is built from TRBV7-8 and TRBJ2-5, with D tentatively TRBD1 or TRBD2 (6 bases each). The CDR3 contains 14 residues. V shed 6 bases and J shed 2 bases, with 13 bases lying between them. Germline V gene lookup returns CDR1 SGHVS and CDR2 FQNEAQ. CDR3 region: CASSARGTQETQYF. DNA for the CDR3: TGTGCCAGCAGTGCACGCGGGACACAAGAGACCCAGTACTTC.

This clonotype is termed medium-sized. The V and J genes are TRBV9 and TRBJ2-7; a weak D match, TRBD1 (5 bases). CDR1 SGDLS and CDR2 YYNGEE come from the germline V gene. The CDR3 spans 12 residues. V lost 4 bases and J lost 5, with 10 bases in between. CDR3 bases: TGTGCCAGCAGCCCGCAGGGAAACGAGCAGTACTTC. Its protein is CASSPQGNEQYF.

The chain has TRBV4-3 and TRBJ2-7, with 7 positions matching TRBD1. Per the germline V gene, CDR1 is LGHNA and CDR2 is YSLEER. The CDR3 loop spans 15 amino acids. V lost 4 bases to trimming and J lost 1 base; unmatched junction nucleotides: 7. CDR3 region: CASSPDRVQSYEQYF. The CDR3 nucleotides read TGCGCCAGCAGCCCTGACAGGGTACAATCCTACGAGCAGTACTTC.

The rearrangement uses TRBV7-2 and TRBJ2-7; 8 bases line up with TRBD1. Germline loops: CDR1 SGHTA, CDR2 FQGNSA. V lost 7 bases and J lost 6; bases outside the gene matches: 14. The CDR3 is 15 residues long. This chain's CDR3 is CASTPVGQGMTEQYF. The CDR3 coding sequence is TGTGCCAGCACCCCTGTAGGACAGGGTATGACCGAGCAGTACTTC. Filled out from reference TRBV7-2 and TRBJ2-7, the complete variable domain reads GAGVSQSPSNKVTEKGKDVELRCDPISGHTALYWYRQSLGQGLEFLIYFQGNSAPDKSGLPSDRFSAERTGGSVSTLTIQRTQQEDSAVYLCASTPVGQGMTEQYFGPGTRLTVT.

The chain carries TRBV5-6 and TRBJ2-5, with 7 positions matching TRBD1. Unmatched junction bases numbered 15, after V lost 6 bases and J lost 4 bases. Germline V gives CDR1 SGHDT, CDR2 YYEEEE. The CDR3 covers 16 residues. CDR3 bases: TGTGCCAGCACGGGCAAGGACAGGAGTGCCCTAGAGACCCAGTACTTC. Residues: CASTGKDRSALETQYF.

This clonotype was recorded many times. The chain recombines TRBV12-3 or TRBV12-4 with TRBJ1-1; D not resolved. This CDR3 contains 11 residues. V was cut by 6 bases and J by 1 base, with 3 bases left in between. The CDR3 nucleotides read TGTGCCAGCAGCCAGAACACTGAAGCTTTCTTT. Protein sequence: CASSQNTEAFF.

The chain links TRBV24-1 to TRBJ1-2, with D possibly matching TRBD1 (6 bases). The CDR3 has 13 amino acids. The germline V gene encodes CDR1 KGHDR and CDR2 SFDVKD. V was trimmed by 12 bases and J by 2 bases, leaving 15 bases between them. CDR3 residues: CAPRRRGNYGYTF. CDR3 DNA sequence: TGTGCCCCTAGACGGAGGGGGAACTATGGCTACACCTTC.

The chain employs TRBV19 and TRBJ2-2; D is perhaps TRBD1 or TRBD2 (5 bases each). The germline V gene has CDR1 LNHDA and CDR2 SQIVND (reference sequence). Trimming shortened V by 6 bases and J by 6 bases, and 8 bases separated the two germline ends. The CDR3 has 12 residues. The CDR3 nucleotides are TGTGCCAGTAGAACGGGGCCCGGGGAGCTGTTTTTT. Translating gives CASRTGPGELFF.

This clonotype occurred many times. DNA for the CDR3: TGTGCCAGCAGCTTAGCGTTACTCCCCTTGGAGACCCAGTACTTC. Translated, it gives CASSLALLPLETQYF. The chain employs TRBV7-9 and TRBJ2-5; no clear D. The CDR3 covers 15 residues. CDR1 SEHNR and CDR2 FQNEAQ come from the germline V gene (reference sequence). Trimming took off 0 bases at V and 5 bases at J, with 13 bases between the two ends.

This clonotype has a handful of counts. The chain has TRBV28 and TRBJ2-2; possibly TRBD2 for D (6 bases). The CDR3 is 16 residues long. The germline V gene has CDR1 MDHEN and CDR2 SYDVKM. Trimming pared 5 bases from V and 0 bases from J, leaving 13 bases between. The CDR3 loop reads CASSPLGEANTGELFF. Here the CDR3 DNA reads TGTGCCAGCAGTCCCCTTGGGGAGGCGAACACCGGGGAGCTGTTTTTT.

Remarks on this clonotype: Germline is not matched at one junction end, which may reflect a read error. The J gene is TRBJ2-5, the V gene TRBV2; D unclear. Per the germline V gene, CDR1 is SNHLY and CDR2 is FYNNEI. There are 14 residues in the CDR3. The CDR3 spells CASSVVLGRETQYF. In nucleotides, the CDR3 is TGTGCTAGCAGTGTGGTGTTAGGCCGAGAGACCCAGTACTTC.

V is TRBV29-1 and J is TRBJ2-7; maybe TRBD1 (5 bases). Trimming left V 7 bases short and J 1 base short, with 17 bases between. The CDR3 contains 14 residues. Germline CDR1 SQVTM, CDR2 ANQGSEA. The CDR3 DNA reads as TGCAGCGCCCGGGCCGCAGGGTTGTCCTACGAGCAGTACTTC. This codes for CSARAAGLSYEQYF.

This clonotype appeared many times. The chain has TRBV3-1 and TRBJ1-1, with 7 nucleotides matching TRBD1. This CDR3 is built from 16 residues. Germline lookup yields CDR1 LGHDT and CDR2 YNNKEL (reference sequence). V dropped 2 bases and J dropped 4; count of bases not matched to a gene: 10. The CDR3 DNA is TGTGCCAGCAGCCAAAATAAACAGGGGTGGTTCACTGAAGCTTTCTTT. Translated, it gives CASSQNKQGWFTEAFF.

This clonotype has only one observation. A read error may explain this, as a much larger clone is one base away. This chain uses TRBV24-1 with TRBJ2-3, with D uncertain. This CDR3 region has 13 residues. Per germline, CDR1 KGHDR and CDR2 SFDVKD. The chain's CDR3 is CAASSSSTDTQYF. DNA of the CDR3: TGTGCCGCCAGCTCCTCTAGCACAGATACGCAGTATTTT.

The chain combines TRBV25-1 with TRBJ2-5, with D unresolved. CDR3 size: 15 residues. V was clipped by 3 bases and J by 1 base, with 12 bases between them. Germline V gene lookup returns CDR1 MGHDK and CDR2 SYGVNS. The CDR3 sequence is CASSDFGRLQETQYF. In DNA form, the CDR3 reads TGTGCCAGCAGTGATTTTGGCAGACTCCAAGAGACCCAGTACTTC.

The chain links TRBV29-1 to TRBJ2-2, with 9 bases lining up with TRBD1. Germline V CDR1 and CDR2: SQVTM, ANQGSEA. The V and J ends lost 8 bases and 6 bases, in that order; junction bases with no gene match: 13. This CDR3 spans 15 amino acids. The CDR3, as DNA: TGCAGCCACAACCCGGGACAGGGTTTGCCCGGGGAGCTGTTTTTT. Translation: CSHNPGQGLPGELFF.

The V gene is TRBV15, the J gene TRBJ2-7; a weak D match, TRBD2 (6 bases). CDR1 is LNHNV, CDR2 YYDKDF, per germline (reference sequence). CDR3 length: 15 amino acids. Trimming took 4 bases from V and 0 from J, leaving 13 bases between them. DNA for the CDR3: TGTGCCACCAGCATAGGCGGGACTCTCTCCTACGAGCAGTACTTC. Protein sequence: CATSIGGTLSYEQYF.

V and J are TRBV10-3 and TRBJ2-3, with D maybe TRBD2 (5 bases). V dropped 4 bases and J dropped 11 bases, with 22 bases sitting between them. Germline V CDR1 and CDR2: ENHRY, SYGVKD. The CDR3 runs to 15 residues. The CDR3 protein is CAISGAGHSYNEQYF. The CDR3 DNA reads TGTGCCATCAGTGGGGCGGGCCACTCCTACAATGAGCAGTATTTT.

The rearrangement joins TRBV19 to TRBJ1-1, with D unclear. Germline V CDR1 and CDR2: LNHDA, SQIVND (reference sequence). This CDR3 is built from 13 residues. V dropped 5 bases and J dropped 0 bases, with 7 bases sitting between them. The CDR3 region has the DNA TGTGCCAGTAGTCGAAGAATGAACACTGAAGCTTTCTTT. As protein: CASSRRMNTEAFF.

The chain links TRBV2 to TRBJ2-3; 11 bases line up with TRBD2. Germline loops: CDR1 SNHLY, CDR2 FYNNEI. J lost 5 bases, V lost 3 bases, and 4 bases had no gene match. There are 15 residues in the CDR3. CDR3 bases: TGTGCCAGCAGTGACGCTAGCGGGGGGATAGATACGCAGTATTTT. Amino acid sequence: CASSDASGGIDTQYF.

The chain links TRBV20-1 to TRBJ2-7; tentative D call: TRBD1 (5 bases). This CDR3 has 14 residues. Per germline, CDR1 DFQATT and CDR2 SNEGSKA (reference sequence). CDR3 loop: CSARSSTDPYEQYF. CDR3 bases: TGCAGCGCACGTTCCTCGACAGACCCCTACGAGCAGTACTTC.

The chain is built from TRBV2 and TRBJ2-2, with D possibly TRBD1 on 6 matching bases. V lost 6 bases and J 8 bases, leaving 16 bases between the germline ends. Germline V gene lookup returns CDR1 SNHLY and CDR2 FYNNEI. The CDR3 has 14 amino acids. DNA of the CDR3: TGTGCCAGCAGCGAACTAAGGGGGATAGGGGAGCTGTTTTTT. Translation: CASSELRGIGELFF.

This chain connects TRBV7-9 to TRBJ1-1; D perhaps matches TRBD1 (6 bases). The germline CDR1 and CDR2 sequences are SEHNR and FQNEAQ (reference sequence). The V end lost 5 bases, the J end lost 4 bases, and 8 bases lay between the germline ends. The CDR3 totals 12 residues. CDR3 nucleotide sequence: TGTGCCAGCAGCAAGACAGGCACTGAAGCTTTCTTT. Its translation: CASSKTGTEAFF.

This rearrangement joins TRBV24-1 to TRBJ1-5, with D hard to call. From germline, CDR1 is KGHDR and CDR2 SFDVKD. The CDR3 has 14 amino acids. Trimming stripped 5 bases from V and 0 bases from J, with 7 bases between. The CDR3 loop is CATSGVNSNQPQHF. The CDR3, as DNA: TGTGCCACCAGTGGGGTGAATAGCAATCAGCCCCAGCATTTT.

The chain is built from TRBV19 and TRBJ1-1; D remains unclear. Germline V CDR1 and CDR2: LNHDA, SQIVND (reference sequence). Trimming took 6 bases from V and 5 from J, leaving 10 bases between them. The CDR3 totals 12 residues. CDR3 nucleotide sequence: TGTGCCAGTAGAAGTATTAGTACTGAAGCTTTCTTT. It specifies CASRSISTEAFF.